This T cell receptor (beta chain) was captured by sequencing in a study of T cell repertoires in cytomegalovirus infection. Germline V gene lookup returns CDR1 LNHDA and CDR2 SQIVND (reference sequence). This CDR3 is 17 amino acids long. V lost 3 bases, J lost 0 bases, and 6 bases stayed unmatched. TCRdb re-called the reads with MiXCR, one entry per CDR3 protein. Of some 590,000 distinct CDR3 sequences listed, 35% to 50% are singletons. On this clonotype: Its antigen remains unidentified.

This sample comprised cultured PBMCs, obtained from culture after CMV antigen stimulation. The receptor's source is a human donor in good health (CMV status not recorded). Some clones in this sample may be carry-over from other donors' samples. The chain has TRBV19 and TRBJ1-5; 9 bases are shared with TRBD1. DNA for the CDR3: TGTGCCAGTAGTATGGGGGACAGGGATCATAGCAATCAGCCCCAGCATTTT. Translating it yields CASSMGDRDHSNQPQHF.